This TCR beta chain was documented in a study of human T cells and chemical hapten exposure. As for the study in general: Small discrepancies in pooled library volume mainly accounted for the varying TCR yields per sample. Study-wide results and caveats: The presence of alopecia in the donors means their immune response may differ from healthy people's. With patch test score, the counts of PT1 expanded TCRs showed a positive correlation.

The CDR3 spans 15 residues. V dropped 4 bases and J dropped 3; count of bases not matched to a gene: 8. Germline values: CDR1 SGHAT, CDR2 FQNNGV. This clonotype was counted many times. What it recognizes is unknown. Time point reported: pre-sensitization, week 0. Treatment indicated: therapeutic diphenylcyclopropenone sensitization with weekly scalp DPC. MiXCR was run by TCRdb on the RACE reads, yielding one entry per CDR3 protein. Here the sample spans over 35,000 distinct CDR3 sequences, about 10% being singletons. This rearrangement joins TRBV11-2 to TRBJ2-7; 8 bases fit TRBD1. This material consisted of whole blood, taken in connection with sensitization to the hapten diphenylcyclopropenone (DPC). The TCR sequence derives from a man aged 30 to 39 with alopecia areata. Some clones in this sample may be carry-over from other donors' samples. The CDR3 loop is CASSSYRGNYYEQYF. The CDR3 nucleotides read TGTGCCAGCAGCTCGTACAGGGGGAACTACTACGAGCAGTACTTC.